These 16 T cell receptor beta chains were sequenced from one sample in a study of control samples from healthy donors and cancer patients. Clones were sequenced by immunoSEQ multiplex PCR, and TCRdb holds only the in-frame ones, with some missing. The sample has about 160,000 clones, 85% to 90% seen once. Specimen: blood. The receptor source for this set is a man aged 25-45 years in good health.

This chain links TRBV6-5 with TRBJ1-1; tentatively, D is TRBD1 (5 bases). This CDR3 region has 13 residues. The V and J ends lost 8 bases and 0 bases respectively, with 10 bases between them. Germline CDR1 and CDR2: MNHEY and SVGAGI. CDR3 residues: CASLDRLNTEAFF. The CDR3 DNA reads as TGTGCCAGCCTAGACAGATTGAACACTGAAGCTTTCTTT.

The chain employs TRBV27 and TRBJ1-2, with 12 bases that match TRBD1. CDR3 length: 18 amino acids. Germline V lookup: CDR1 MNHEY, CDR2 SMNVEV (reference sequence). The ends lost 4 bases at V and 7 bases at J; junction bases unmatched: 16. The CDR3 bases are TGTGCCAGCAGTTCCCGGAGGGGACAGGGGGCGCGGTACGTTGGCTACACCTTC. Translation gives CASSSRRGQGARYVGYTF.

The chain joins TRBV15 to TRBJ1-4; D is ambiguous. Germline V gene data show CDR1 as LNHNV and CDR2 as YYDKDF (reference sequence). The germline V and J ends were trimmed by 2 bases and 7 bases, with 11 bases remaining between them. CDR3 length: 14 residues. This CDR3 is CATSRSSRAEKLFF. CDR3 sequence (DNA): TGTGCCACCAGCAGATCCTCGAGGGCTGAAAAACTGTTTTTT. The whole variable domain, remainder taken from reference TRBV15 and TRBJ1-4, is DAMVIQNPRYQVTQFGKPVTLSCSQTLNHNVMYWYQQKSSQAPKLLFHYYDKDFNNEADTPDNFQSRRPNTSFCFLDIRSPGLGDTAMYLCATSRSSRAEKLFFGSGTQLSVL.

J is TRBJ2-7 and V is TRBV11-2; 8 bases are a match to TRBD1. The V and J ends lost 5 bases and 3 bases, in that order; junction bases with no gene match: 6. CDR1 is SGHAT and CDR2 is FQNNGV in the germline V gene. This CDR3 spans 14 amino acids. CDR3 DNA: TGTGCCAGCAGCGTAGGACAGGGATTCTACGAGCAGTACTTC. Its translation is CASSVGQGFYEQYF.

The V gene is TRBV28, the J gene TRBJ1-5, with D unclear. CDR3 length: 14 amino acids. Trimming shortened V by 8 bases and J by 0 bases, and 11 bases separated the two germline ends. CDR1 MDHEN and CDR2 SYDVKM come from the germline V gene. CDR3 coding DNA: TGTGCCAGCGGACGGGTCTTTAGCAATCAGCCCCAGCATTTT. Translated: CASGRVFSNQPQHF.

The V gene is TRBV5-4, the J gene TRBJ2-7, with 10 bases aligning to TRBD2. This CDR3 has 14 amino acids. Germline CDR1 reads SGHNT; CDR2 reads YYREEE (reference sequence). The V gene end was trimmed by 1 base and the J gene end by 3 bases; junction bases not matched to a gene: 1. CDR3 sequence reads: CASSLTSGDYEQYF. DNA of the CDR3: TGTGCCAGCAGCTTGACTAGCGGGGACTACGAGCAGTACTTC.

The V and J genes are TRBV10-3 and TRBJ2-1; perhaps TRBD2 as D (6 bases). Germline lookup yields CDR1 ENHRY and CDR2 SYGVKD. The length of the CDR3 is 15 residues. V lost 0 bases, J lost 7 bases, and 13 bases lay in between. The CDR3 DNA sequence: TGTGCCATCAGTGAGTCGGGAGGCCTCTTAAATGAGCAGTTCTTC. Translated, it gives CAISESGGLLNEQFF.

DNA of the CDR3: TGTGCCAGCAGTGAAGGGAGCTGGACAGACTATGGCTACACCTTC. Its protein product is CASSEGSWTDYGYTF. The chain links TRBV25-1 to TRBJ1-2; D may be TRBD1 (6 bases). This CDR3 has 15 amino acids. Trimming took off 2 bases at V and 3 bases at J, with 13 bases between the two ends. Germline V gene lookup returns CDR1 MGHDK and CDR2 SYGVNS.

This CDR3 reads CASSRTGTGYEREKLFF. The CDR3 DNA follows: TGTGCCAGCAGCCGCACCGGGACAGGGTACGAGCGAGAAAAACTGTTTTTT. The rearrangement links TRBV14 to TRBJ1-4, with 9 positions matching TRBD1. The CDR3 runs to 17 residues. Germline V gives CDR1 SGHDN, CDR2 FVKESK. J was trimmed by 8 bases and V by 4 bases; bases with no gene match: 14.

The chain links TRBV5-4 to TRBJ1-1, with D possibly TRBD1 on 6 matching bases. This CDR3 is 12 amino acids long. Germline values: CDR1 SGHNT, CDR2 YYREEE (reference sequence). With 3 bases removed from V and 7 bases from J, the gap between germline ends came to 10 bases. CDR3 in DNA: TGTGCCAGCAGCTCACAGGGAGGTGAAGCTTTCTTT. Protein product: CASSSQGGEAFF.

This chain connects TRBV7-2 to TRBJ1-2, with unresolved D. The V gene lost 1 base and the J gene lost 8 bases, with 14 bases spanning the gap. Germline V CDR1 and CDR2: SGHTA, FQGNSA. This CDR3 has 14 amino acids. The CDR3 nucleotides are TGTGCCAGCAGCTTAGAACGGCTGACGTTAGGCTACACCTTC. This encodes CASSLERLTLGYTF.

The DNA for the CDR3 is TGTGCCAGCAGCCCCAAACCCCCCACGGGGATCTATGGCTACACCTTC. Translating gives CASSPKPPTGIYGYTF. V usage is TRBV7-9 and J usage is TRBJ1-2; D is uncertain. V lost 5 bases, J lost 4 bases, and 20 bases lay in between. Germline CDR1 and CDR2: SEHNR and FQNEAQ (reference sequence). The CDR3 covers 16 residues.

This clone has only one observation. The chain is built from TRBV4-3 and TRBJ1-1; 9 nucleotides agree with TRBD1. CDR3 length: 17 amino acids. After removal of 2 bases from V and 3 bases from J, the junction contained 10 bases not matched to a gene. Per germline, CDR1 LGHNA and CDR2 YSLEER. CDR3 bases: TGCGCCAGCAGCCAATACTTTCCGGGACAGGGAGACACTGAAGCTTTCTTT. Translating it yields CASSQYFPGQGDTEAFF.

V and J are TRBV5-6 and TRBJ1-1; D is undetermined. This CDR3 contains 14 residues. The V end was cut by 1 base, the J end by 1 base, with 8 bases between. Germline loops: CDR1 SGHDT, CDR2 YYEEEE. The chain's CDR3 is CASSLLRGNTEAFF. The DNA of the CDR3 is TGTGCCAGCAGCTTGCTTCGGGGGAACACTGAAGCTTTCTTT.

V and J are TRBV3-1 (or the pseudogene TRBV3-2) and TRBJ2-7; 7 nucleotides align to TRBD1. After removal of 1 base from V and 2 bases from J, the junction contained 5 bases not matched to a gene. This CDR3 contains 15 residues. Germline V gives CDR1 LGHDT, CDR2 YNNKEL (reference sequence). CDR3 in amino acids: CASSQGTGATYEQYF. CDR3 nucleotides: TGTGCCAGCAGCCAAGGAACAGGGGCCACCTACGAGCAGTACTTC.

Here the CDR3 reads CASSPSLDYFTDTQYF. DNA of the CDR3: TGTGCCAGCAGCCCATCCCTAGACTACTTCACAGATACGCAGTATTTT. This rearrangement joins TRBV9 to TRBJ2-3; the D gene is possibly TRBD2 (5 bases). Trimming shortened V by 4 bases and J by 2 bases, and 17 bases separated the two germline ends. CDR3 size: 16 residues. CDR1 and CDR2 from the germline V gene are SGDLS and YYNGEE.